This T cell receptor beta chain was identified during a study of neurological immune-mediated disorders. This CDR3 is 15 amino acids long. Germline CDR1 is LNHDA and CDR2 is SQIVND (reference sequence). In the case of this clonotype: Compared with germline, one end of the junction differs, possibly owing to a read error.

Specified time point: longitudinal time-point 1 (baseline). MiXCR was run by TCRdb on the 5' RACE reads, yielding one entry per CDR3 protein. The sample has about 71,000 distinct CDR3 sequences, around 9.6% seen once; the top ten hold around a tenth. The source is a man aged 25 to 40 in good health. The J gene is TRBJ2-2, the V gene TRBV19; D is perhaps TRBD2 (5 bases). Sequenced material: PBMCs. Here the CDR3 reads CASSTAVAGTVELFF. The CDR3 DNA is TGTGCCAGTAGTACCGCCGTGGCGGGCACCGTGGAGCTGTTTTTT.